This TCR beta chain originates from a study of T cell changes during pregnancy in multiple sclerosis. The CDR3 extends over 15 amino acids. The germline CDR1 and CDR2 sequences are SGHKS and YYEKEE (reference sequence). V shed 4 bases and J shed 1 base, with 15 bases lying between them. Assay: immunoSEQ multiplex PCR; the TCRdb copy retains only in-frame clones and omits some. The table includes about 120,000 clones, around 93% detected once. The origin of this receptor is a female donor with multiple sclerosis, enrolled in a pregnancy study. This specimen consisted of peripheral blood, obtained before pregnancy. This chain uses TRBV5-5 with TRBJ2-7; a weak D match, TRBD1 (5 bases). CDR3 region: CASSDPGWVSYEQYF. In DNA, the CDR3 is TGTGCCAGCAGCGACCCAGGGTGGGTGTCCTACGAGCAGTACTTC.